This TCR beta chain was sequenced during a study of vaccination effects on CD4 cells after COVID-19 (dated by TCRdb to between 2021 and 2023). With regard to the full study: Each participant got two doses of an mRNA SARS-CoV-2 vaccine, either BNT162b2 or mRNA-1273. In both COVID-19 convalescent patients and infection-naive vaccine recipients, the study compared SARS-CoV-2 spike-specific CD4+ TCR repertoires from before mRNA vaccination with those from after it. Altogether, over 9 COVID-19 convalescent patients and a few SARS-CoV-2-naive healthy vaccine recipients made up the full study. Cultures from other donors in the study were sequenced using the Oncomine TCR Beta short-read assay on an Illumina iSeq 100. Results and caveats for the whole study, not just this receptor: Among healthy vaccine recipients, nearly all vaccine-induced clones were SARS-CoV-2 mono-reactive, and just 1 of 255 was cross-reactive with common cold coronaviruses. Clones induced by infection and clones induced by vaccination both contracted markedly at late timepoints after vaccination, which fits with T cell responses waning over time. Only a small number of convalescent patients were included, and no early post-infection timepoints were available, which limited the study.

To identify antigen-specific CD4+ T cell clonotypes by their expansion, the ViraFEST assay first stimulated PBMC with viral peptide pools and then applied TCR sequencing. After around 11 days of culture, CD4+ T cells were isolated with the EasySep CD4+ T cell isolation kit. Healthy vaccine recipients had no prior SARS-CoV-2 infection, confirmed by negative nucleocapsid antibodies before and after vaccination. Approximately 2 million PBMC per well were cultured with approximately 10 ug/ml peptides in IMDM containing approximately 4.7% human AB serum, roughly 9.5 IU/ml IL-2 and gentamicin. On days 3 and 7, half of the culture medium was replaced with fresh IL-2-containing medium. Each peptide stimulation condition was cultured in triplicate wells unless otherwise noted. Using Ficoll-Paque Plus gradient centrifugation, PBMC were separated from whole blood and then either used fresh or cryopreserved at -140C. The overlapping peptide pools covered the spike proteins of SARS-CoV-2 as well as those of the common cold coronaviruses HCoV-NL63, HCoV-OC43 and HCoV-229E. The QIAamp micro DNA kit was used to extract genomic DNA from the cultured CD4+ T cells.

Libraries were built with the immunoSEQ multiplex PCR assay. TCR beta CDR3 sequencing was performed on DNA from the cultured, isolated CD4+ T cells. Regarding the original processing steps: Non-productive TCR sequences were removed, reads were trimmed to the CDR3 region, and CDR3s of at least 7 amino acids were retained. The MANAFEST web app was used to identify antigen-specific clonotypes by comparing expansion in peptide wells with expansion in reference cultures. For clones to be considered positive, expansion at FDR<0.05 versus reference and all other wells, an odds ratio above 5, and a frequency above 0.1% in two replicate wells were required. A clonotype was called cross-reactive if it was significantly expanded both in SARS-CoV-2 spike wells and in at least one common cold coronavirus spike condition. CDR3 similarity was assessed by Levenshtein distance with the stringdist R package, and unrooted trees were built with ape in R 3.6.1. As stored in TCRdb, this immuneACCESS dataset retains in-frame rearrangements with V and J assigned. A fraction of the clones does not appear; measured against another copy, unresolved V genes explain less than half of the discrepancy, and the remainder lacks a known reason. The V and J calls and the clone size are those of that table, but D and trimming were determined from the DNA. The sample yields about 73,000 clones; over 70% were counted once. About 10% of the sample is taken by the ten largest.

Details on this clone: What antigen it recognizes has not been identified. No base quality values were provided; no much bigger clone lies one nucleotide off.

Per the germline V gene, MDHEN is the CDR1 and SYDVKM is the CDR2. The junction carries 14 bases between V and J, which are trimmed by 6 bases and 0 bases respectively. Reading from cysteine to phenylalanine, the CDR3 counts 16 amino acids. Of the read, only the CDR3 DNA is kept; its 48 bases are in frame from base 1. The specimen was CD4+ T cells from PBMCs cultured with SARS-CoV-2 spike peptides, collected before COVID-19 vaccination. The cell subset or site label on this specimen signifies: SARS-CoV-2 spike overlapping peptide pool stimulation. The TCR was taken from a human donor who received a COVID-19 vaccine. The V gene is TRBV28 and the J gene is TRBJ1-4; matching of 5 bases hints at TRBD1 as the D gene. The nucleotide sequence is given as TGTGCCAGCAGCCCAGGGACGGATCCAACTAATGAAAAACTGTTTTTT. Its protein product is CASSPGTDPTNEKLFF.